The 32 T cell receptor beta chains below were found in one sample sequenced in a study of response to subunit inactivated influenza vaccine. TCRdb re-analysed the RT-PCR reads in MiXCR, keeping a single row per CDR3 protein. The sample has 800,000 to 1,000,000 distinct CDR3 sequences, 21% seen once. The sequencing used PBMCs from blood, collected more than 4 days after vaccination. These receptors were taken from a man aged 50 to 60 who received an inactivated influenza vaccine.

This clonotype was counted a few times. The chain combines TRBV20-1 with TRBJ2-3; unclear D gene. V lost 4 bases, J lost 2 bases, and 7 bases lay in between. Germline V lookup: CDR1 DFQATT, CDR2 SNEGSKA (reference sequence). This CDR3 comprises 12 residues. CDR3 residues: CSAILFTDTQYF. The CDR3, as DNA: TGCAGTGCTATCCTTTTCACAGATACGCAGTATTTT.

This chain links TRBV7-2 with TRBJ1-1, with D possibly TRBD1 on 5 matching bases. The germline V and J ends were trimmed by 3 bases and 3 bases, with 11 bases remaining between them. CDR3 length: 14 residues. Germline loops: CDR1 SGHTA, CDR2 FQGNSA. CDR3: CASSLFTGYTEAFF. CDR3 sequence (DNA): TGTGCCAGCAGCTTGTTTACAGGTTACACTGAAGCTTTCTTT. Using reference TRBV7-2 and TRBJ1-1 for the parts outside the CDR3, the full variable domain is GAGVSQSPSNKVTEKGKDVELRCDPISGHTALYWYRQSLGQGLEFLIYFQGNSAPDKSGLPSDRFSAERTGGSVSTLTIQRTQQEDSAVYLCASSLFTGYTEAFFGQGTRLTVV.

The J gene is TRBJ2-7, the V gene TRBV11-2; no clear D. Germline V gives CDR1 SGHAT, CDR2 FQNNGV. The CDR3 loop spans 15 amino acids. V dropped 6 bases and J dropped 3 bases, with 18 bases sitting between them. In DNA form, the CDR3 reads TGTGCCAGCAGTCTTCAGGCCCGGCCTATCTACGAGCAGTACTTC. This encodes CASSLQARPIYEQYF. The whole variable domain, filled in from reference TRBV11-2 and TRBJ2-7, reads EAGVAQSPRYKIIEKRQSVAFWCNPISGHATLYWYQQILGQGPKLLIQFQNNGVVDDSQLPKDRFSAERLKGVDSTLKIQPAKLEDSAVYLCASSLQARPIYEQYFGPGTRLTVT.

This clonotype was observed a few times. V usage is TRBV27 and J usage is TRBJ1-1, with a tentative D call TRBD1 (6 bases). The V gene lost 5 bases and the J gene lost 6 bases, with 16 bases spanning the gap. This CDR3 contains 14 residues. The germline V gene has CDR1 MNHEY and CDR2 SMNVEV (reference sequence). CDR3 residues: CASSVLQGSPEAFF. CDR3 nucleotides: TGTGCCAGCAGTGTACTACAGGGTAGCCCTGAAGCTTTCTTT.

Only a few counts were recorded for this clonotype. CDR3 bases: TGTGCCAGCCTTGTGGGGGGGAACAGGGGCGAGCAGTTCTTC. The encoded protein is CASLVGGNRGEQFF. This rearrangement joins TRBV28 to TRBJ2-1; D is tentatively TRBD1 or TRBD2 (7 bases each). V shed 8 bases and J shed 10 bases, with 21 bases lying between them. This CDR3 region has 14 residues. Germline CDR1 reads MDHEN; CDR2 reads SYDVKM.

This clonotype came up many times. The chain has TRBV12-3 or TRBV12-4 and TRBJ2-7; D possibly corresponds to TRBD1 (6 bases). Trimming took off 5 bases at V and 2 bases at J, with 16 bases between the two ends. This CDR3 comprises 15 residues. The CDR3 DNA sequence: TGTGCCAGCAGTGCCAGGGGAGCGCCCACCTACGAGCAGTACTTC. This sequence encodes CASSARGAPTYEQYF.

The chain uses TRBV12-3 or TRBV12-4 and TRBJ1-1; D not certain. CDR3 length: 15 residues. V dropped 2 bases and J dropped 3 bases, with 13 bases sitting between them. CDR3 DNA: TGTGCCAGCAGTTTATATACTCGATTGGACACTGAAGCTTTCTTT. Its translation: CASSLYTRLDTEAFF.

The V gene is TRBV5-1, the J gene TRBJ2-3; 12 bases line up with TRBD2. J was trimmed by 1 base and V by 1 base; bases with no gene match: 7. Germline CDR1 and CDR2: SGHRS and YFSETQ. The CDR3 extends over 18 amino acids. The CDR3 region is CASSLMASGRAGTDTQYF. CDR3 in DNA: TGCGCCAGCAGCTTGATGGCTAGCGGGAGGGCCGGCACAGATACGCAGTATTTT.

V is TRBV7-8 and J is TRBJ2-7, with D unclear. V was shortened by 5 bases and J by 6 bases, with 8 bases between the two germline ends. Germline-derived CDR1 and CDR2 are SGHVS and FQNEAQ. CDR3 length: 11 residues. This chain's CDR3 is CASSQRAEQYF. Here the CDR3 DNA reads TGTGCCAGCAGCCAAAGAGCCGAGCAGTACTTC.

This clonotype was seen a handful of times. The chain couples TRBV10-3 to TRBJ2-7; 8 nucleotides align to TRBD1. Germline V CDR1 and CDR2: ENHRY, SYGVKD. This CDR3 is 11 amino acids long. J was trimmed by 7 bases and V by 10 bases; bases with no gene match: 6. CDR3 nucleotide sequence: TGTGCCACCGCGACAGGGGTAGAGCAGTACTTC. Protein product: CATATGVEQYF.

V is TRBV7-9 and J is TRBJ2-7, with 9 bases fitting TRBD1. Germline V CDR1 and CDR2: SEHNR, FQNEAQ (reference sequence). V dropped 5 bases and J dropped 2; count of bases not matched to a gene: 10. The CDR3 sequence is 16 residues long. CDR3: CASSPLRGQGPYEQYF. CDR3 nucleotide sequence: TGTGCCAGCAGCCCCTTGCGGGGACAGGGTCCCTACGAGCAGTACTTC.

This clonotype was observed a handful of times. The rearrangement joins TRBV20-1 to TRBJ2-7; D is unclear. CDR1 DFQATT and CDR2 SNEGSKA come from the germline V gene (reference sequence). Trimming shortened V by 7 bases and J by 3 bases, and 16 bases separated the two germline ends. This CDR3 contains 13 residues. The CDR3 region has the DNA TGCAGTGTAACATCCGCCTCCCGCTACGAGCAGTACTTC. Protein: CSVTSASRYEQYF.

This clonotype was detected only a few times. The rearrangement joins TRBV12-5 to TRBJ2-1; 10 bases line up with TRBD2. The germline CDR1 and CDR2 sequences are LGHNT and FRNRAP. With 0 bases clipped from V and 9 bases from J, the junction kept 14 bases outside the gene matches. The CDR3 extends over 18 amino acids. The CDR3 DNA follows: TGTGCTAGTGGTTTGGTACCTTTTAGCGGGGGGATGATTGGTGAGCAGTTCTTC. Amino acids: CASGLVPFSGGMIGEQFF.

In DNA form, the CDR3 reads TGTGCCAGCAGGCCCAGGGGGGGGAGCAATCAGCCCCAGCATTTT. Encoded protein: CASRPRGGSNQPQHF. V is TRBV12-3 or TRBV12-4 and J is TRBJ1-5, with 7 nucleotides matching TRBD1. V dropped 6 bases and J dropped 1; count of bases not matched to a gene: 6. This CDR3 has 15 amino acids.

This sequence joins TRBV7-2 and TRBJ1-2, with D possibly TRBD1 on 5 matching bases. This CDR3 is 13 amino acids long. Germline V lookup: CDR1 SGHTA, CDR2 FQGNSA. V was shortened by 3 bases and J by 2 bases, with 7 bases between the two germline ends. The CDR3: CASSFKGNYGYTF. CDR3 nucleotide sequence: TGTGCCAGCAGCTTCAAGGGGAACTATGGCTACACCTTC.

The table lists this clonotype with a few counts. The rearrangement links TRBV7-9 to TRBJ2-2; D is unclear. Germline V gene sequence: CDR1 SEHNR, CDR2 FQNEAQ (reference sequence). V shed 2 bases and J shed 3 bases, with 10 bases lying between them. CDR3 length: 15 amino acids. The CDR3 sequence: CASSLYVGDTGELFF. CDR3 nucleotides: TGTGCCAGCAGCTTATACGTTGGGGACACCGGGGAGCTGTTTTTT.

This clonotype was seen a few times. The chain couples TRBV15 to TRBJ2-3; tentatively, D is TRBD2 (6 bases). Germline CDR1 is LNHNV and CDR2 is YYDKDF (reference sequence). V was pared by 0 bases and J by 9 bases, with 7 bases between. The CDR3 has 12 amino acids. This CDR3 reads CATSREAGTQYF. CDR3 in DNA: TGTGCCACCAGCAGAGAGGCGGGGACGCAGTATTTT.

The chain has TRBV6-2 or TRBV6-3 and TRBJ2-7, with TRBD2 matching over 8 bases. CDR1 and CDR2 from the germline V gene are MNHEY and SVGEGT. V lost 8 bases and J lost 5; bases outside the gene matches: 8. CDR3 length: 13 amino acids. The CDR3 sequence: CASGGLAKDEQYF. CDR3 DNA: TGTGCCAGCGGCGGACTAGCCAAGGACGAGCAGTACTTC.

The table lists this clonotype with a few counts. V and J are TRBV20-1 and TRBJ2-4, with D tentatively TRBD1 or TRBD2 (5 bases each). The CDR3 has 14 amino acids. V was trimmed by 3 bases and J by 0 bases, leaving 9 bases between them. CDR1 and CDR2 from the germline V gene are DFQATT and SNEGSKA (reference sequence). The CDR3 sequence is CSASGAVAKNIQYF. The CDR3 coding sequence is TGCAGTGCTAGCGGGGCAGTAGCCAAAAACATTCAGTACTTC.

This clonotype was detected only once. J is TRBJ2-3 and V is TRBV6-2 or TRBV6-3; D possibly corresponds to TRBD2 (7 bases). This CDR3 comprises 14 residues. Trimming pared 2 bases from V and 3 bases from J, leaving 9 bases between. The germline V gene has CDR1 MNHEY and CDR2 SVGEGT. CDR3 amino acids: CASSYRGATDTQYF. CDR3 sequence (DNA): TGTGCCAGCAGTTACCGGGGGGCGACAGATACGCAGTATTTT.

This clonotype appeared a few times. The J gene is TRBJ2-7, the V gene TRBV15; D is possibly TRBD2 (5 bases). V was cut by 4 bases and J by 0 bases, with 13 bases left in between. CDR1 is LNHNV and CDR2 is YYDKDF in the germline V gene (reference sequence). This CDR3 has 15 residues. The CDR3 region is CATSMRPGTSYEQYF. DNA of the CDR3: TGTGCCACCAGCATGCGTCCGGGAACCTCCTACGAGCAGTACTTC.

This clonotype was seen more than once but under ten times. The V gene is TRBV27, the J gene TRBJ2-1; the match to TRBD2 covers 10 bases. CDR3 length: 18 amino acids. The V gene's germline CDR1 is MNHEY and CDR2 SMNVEV (reference sequence). Trimming at V came to 3 bases and at J to 9 bases, leaving 17 bases not matched to a gene. This CDR3 reads CASSFLGLGLAGDSEQFF. CDR3 DNA: TGTGCCAGCAGTTTTTTGGGACTAGGGCTAGCGGGAGATAGTGAGCAGTTCTTC.

The chain uses TRBV6-2 or TRBV6-3 and TRBJ1-1; 7 nucleotides agree with TRBD1. The CDR3 is 12 residues long. In germline, CDR1 is MNHEY, CDR2 SVGEGT. Trimming at V came to 2 bases and at J to 9 bases, leaving 3 bases not matched to a gene. The CDR3 is CASSYAGQKAFF. In DNA form, the CDR3 reads TGTGCCAGCAGTTACGCGGGACAGAAAGCTTTCTTT.

The chain has TRBV27 and TRBJ2-3, with TRBD2 identical over 10 bases. V lost 6 bases to trimming and J lost 4 bases; unmatched junction nucleotides: 10. Germline CDR1 is MNHEY and CDR2 is SMNVEV (reference sequence). The CDR3 runs to 16 residues. CDR3 coding DNA: TGTGCCAGCAGAACCTTCCTAGCGGGAGTTTCAGATACGCAGTATTTT. It is translated as CASRTFLAGVSDTQYF.

The chain recombines TRBV6-5 with TRBJ2-3; weak D call: TRBD1 (5 bases). The V and J ends lost 0 bases and 9 bases respectively, with 16 bases between them. Germline V gene lookup returns CDR1 MNHEY and CDR2 SVGAGI. The CDR3 is 15 amino acids. CDR3 loop: CASSYSTLGQGTQYF. The DNA for the CDR3 is TGTGCCAGCAGTTACTCGACATTGGGGCAAGGCACGCAGTATTTT.

This clonotype was seen only a few times. This sequence joins TRBV7-2 and TRBJ2-3; D might be TRBD1 (5 bases). This CDR3 is 15 amino acids long. The V end was cut by 3 bases, the J end by 5 bases, with 15 bases between. Germline loops: CDR1 SGHTA, CDR2 FQGNSA. CDR3 region: CASSFKGQLGDTQYF. The CDR3 coding sequence is TGTGCCAGCAGCTTTAAGGGGCAGTTGGGAGATACGCAGTATTTT.

The chain links TRBV7-2 to TRBJ2-7; no clear D gene. The CDR3 is 12 residues long. V gave up 5 bases and J gave up 6 bases, with 11 bases separating them. Germline V gene sequence: CDR1 SGHTA, CDR2 FQGNSA. The CDR3: CASSQYLREQYF. CDR3 nucleotides: TGTGCCAGCAGCCAATATTTGCGCGAGCAGTACTTC.

This clonotype has more than one count but fewer than ten. This chain joins TRBV7-9 and TRBJ2-5; unclear D gene. V lost 1 base and J 3 bases, leaving 12 bases between the germline ends. The germline V gene encodes CDR1 SEHNR and CDR2 FQNEAQ (reference sequence). This CDR3 spans 15 amino acids. CDR3 sequence: CASSLVPSTKETQYF. CDR3 bases: TGTGCCAGCAGCTTAGTCCCCTCAACCAAAGAGACCCAGTACTTC.

This clonotype has at least ten counts. The chain uses TRBV20-1 and TRBJ2-7, with TRBD2 matching 7 bases. Germline V CDR1 and CDR2: DFQATT, SNEGSKA (reference sequence). The length of the CDR3 is 16 residues. With V trimmed by 2 bases and J by 3 bases, 13 bases remained unmatched. The CDR3 is CSARPLERDVVYEQYF. The CDR3, as DNA: TGCAGTGCTAGACCTCTAGAGCGGGACGTTGTCTACGAGCAGTACTTC.

The chain uses TRBV3-1 and TRBJ2-2; D might be TRBD1 (5 bases). The germline gives CDR1 LGHDT, CDR2 YNNKEL (reference sequence). The CDR3 is made up of 15 amino acids. V gave up 1 base and J gave up 7 bases, with 13 bases separating them. As DNA, the CDR3 is TGTGCCAGCAGCCAAGGGGGCAGTCAGAACGGGGAGCTGTTTTTT. Translating it yields CASSQGGSQNGELFF. Full variable domain (missing parts from reference TRBV3-1 and TRBJ2-2): DTAVSQTPKYLVTQMGNDKSIKCEQNLGHDTMYWYKQDSKKFLKIMFSYNNKELIINETVPNRFSPKSPDKAHLNLHINSLELGDSAVYFCASSQGGSQNGELFFGEGSRLTVL.

The chain carries TRBV4-3 and TRBJ1-2; 10 bases line up with TRBD1. Trimming at V came to 1 base and at J to 5 bases, leaving 7 bases not matched to a gene. The germline V gene has CDR1 LGHNA and CDR2 YSLEER. The CDR3 sequence is 16 residues long. CDR3 nucleotides: TGCGCCAGCAGCCAAGCCTGGGACAGGGGAGGATATGGCTACACCTTC. Translation: CASSQAWDRGGYGYTF.

This clonotype was detected a few times. This chain links TRBV20-1 with TRBJ2-3; no firm D call. The CDR3 runs to 12 residues. V was cut by 5 bases and J by 6 bases, with 12 bases left in between. CDR1 is DFQATT, CDR2 SNEGSKA, per germline (reference sequence). CDR3 coding DNA: TGCAGTGCTCCGGACCGTAGTGATACGCAGTATTTT. Its translation: CSAPDRSDTQYF.